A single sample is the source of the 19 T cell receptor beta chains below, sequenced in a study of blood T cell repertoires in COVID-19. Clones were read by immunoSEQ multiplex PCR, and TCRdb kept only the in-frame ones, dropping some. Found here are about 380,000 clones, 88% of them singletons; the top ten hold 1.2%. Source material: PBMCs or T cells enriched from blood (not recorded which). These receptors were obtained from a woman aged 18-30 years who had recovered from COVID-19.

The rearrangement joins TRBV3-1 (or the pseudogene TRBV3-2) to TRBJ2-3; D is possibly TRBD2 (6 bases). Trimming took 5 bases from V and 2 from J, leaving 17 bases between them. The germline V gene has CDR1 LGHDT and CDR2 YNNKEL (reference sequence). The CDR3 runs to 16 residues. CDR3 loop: CASSGAKRAFTDTQYF. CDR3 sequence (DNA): TGTGCCAGCAGCGGCGCGAAGCGGGCCTTCACAGATACGCAGTATTTT.

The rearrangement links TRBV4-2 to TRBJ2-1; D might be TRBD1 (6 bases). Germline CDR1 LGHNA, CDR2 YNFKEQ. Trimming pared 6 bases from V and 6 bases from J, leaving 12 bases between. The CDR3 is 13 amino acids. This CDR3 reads CASSPGAVNEQFF. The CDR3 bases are TGTGCCAGCAGTCCAGGGGCCGTCAATGAGCAGTTCTTC.

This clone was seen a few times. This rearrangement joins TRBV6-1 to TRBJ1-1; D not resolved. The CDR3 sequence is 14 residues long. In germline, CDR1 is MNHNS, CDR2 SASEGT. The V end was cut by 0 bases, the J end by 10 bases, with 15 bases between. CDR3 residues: CASSEALAFRGAFF. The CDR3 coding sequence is TGTGCCAGCAGTGAAGCGCTAGCGTTTAGAGGAGCTTTCTTT.

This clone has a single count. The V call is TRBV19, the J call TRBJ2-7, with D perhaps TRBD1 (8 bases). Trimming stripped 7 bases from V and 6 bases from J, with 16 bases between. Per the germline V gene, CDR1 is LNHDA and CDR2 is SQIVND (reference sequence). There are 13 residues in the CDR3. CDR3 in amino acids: CASTQQGEGEQYF. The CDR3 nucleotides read TGTGCCAGTACACAACAGGGGGAGGGCGAGCAGTACTTC.

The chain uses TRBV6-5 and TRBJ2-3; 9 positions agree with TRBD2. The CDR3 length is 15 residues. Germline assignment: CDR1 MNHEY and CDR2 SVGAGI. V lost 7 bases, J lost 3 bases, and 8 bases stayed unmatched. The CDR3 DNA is TGTGCCAGCACTCCCGTGGCGGGAGGGACAGATACGCAGTATTTT. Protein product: CASTPVAGGTDTQYF.

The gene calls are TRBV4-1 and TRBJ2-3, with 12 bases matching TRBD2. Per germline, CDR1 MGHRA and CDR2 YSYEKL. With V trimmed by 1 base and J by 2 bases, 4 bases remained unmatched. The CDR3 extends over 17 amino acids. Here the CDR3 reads CASSQALAGGFTDTQYF. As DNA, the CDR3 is TGCGCCAGCAGCCAAGCTCTAGCGGGGGGGTTCACAGATACGCAGTATTTT.

The CDR3 nucleotides read TGTGCCAGCAGCCGAGGGGGCGCGGATTCACCCCTCCACTTT. Its translation is CASSRGGADSPLHF. This sequence joins TRBV6-5 and TRBJ1-6, with 7 bases matching TRBD1. Germline-derived CDR1 and CDR2 are MNHEY and SVGAGI. The J segment lost 8 bases and the V segment lost 6 bases, leaving 7 bases of the junction unmatched. There are 14 residues in the CDR3.

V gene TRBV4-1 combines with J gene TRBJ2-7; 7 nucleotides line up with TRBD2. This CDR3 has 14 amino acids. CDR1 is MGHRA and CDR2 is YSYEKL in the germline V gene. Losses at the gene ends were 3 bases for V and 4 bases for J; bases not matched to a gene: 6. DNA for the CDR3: TGCGCCAGCAGCCAGGGGGGGTATGGTTACGAGCAGTACTTC. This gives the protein CASSQGGYGYEQYF.

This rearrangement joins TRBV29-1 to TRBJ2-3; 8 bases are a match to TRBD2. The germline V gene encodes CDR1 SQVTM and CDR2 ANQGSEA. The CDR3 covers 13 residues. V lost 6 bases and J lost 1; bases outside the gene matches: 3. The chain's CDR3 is CSVAGEGTDTQYF. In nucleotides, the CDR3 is TGCAGCGTAGCGGGGGAGGGCACAGATACGCAGTATTTT.

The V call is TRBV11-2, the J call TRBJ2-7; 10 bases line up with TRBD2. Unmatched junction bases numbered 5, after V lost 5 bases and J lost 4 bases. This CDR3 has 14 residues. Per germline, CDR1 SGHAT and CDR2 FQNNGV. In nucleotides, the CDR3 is TGTGCCAGCAGCCCACGACTAGCGGGTTACGAGCAGTACTTC. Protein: CASSPRLAGYEQYF.

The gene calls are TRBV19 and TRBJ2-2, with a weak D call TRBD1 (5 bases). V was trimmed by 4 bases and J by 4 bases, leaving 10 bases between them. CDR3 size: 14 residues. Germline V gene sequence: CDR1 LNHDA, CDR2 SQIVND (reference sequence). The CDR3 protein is CASSTQGGTGELFF. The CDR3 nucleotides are TGTGCCAGTAGTACCCAGGGTGGCACCGGGGAGCTGTTTTTT.

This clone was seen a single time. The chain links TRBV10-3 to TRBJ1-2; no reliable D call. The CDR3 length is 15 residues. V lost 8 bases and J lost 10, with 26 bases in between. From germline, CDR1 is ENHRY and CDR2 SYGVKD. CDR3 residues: CAIAWVAASPDTYTF. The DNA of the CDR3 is TGTGCCATCGCTTGGGTGGCAGCGTCCCCCGATACCTACACCTTC.

The CDR3 DNA is TGTGCCAGCTCACCTCCGGGACAGGGCAACTATGGCTACACCTTC. Translation gives CASSPPGQGNYGYTF. V gene TRBV18 combines with J gene TRBJ1-2; TRBD1 matches at 9 bases. Trimming cost V 3 bases and J 2 bases; bases outside gene matches: 4. In germline, CDR1 is KGHSH, CDR2 LQKENI. The length of the CDR3 is 15 residues.

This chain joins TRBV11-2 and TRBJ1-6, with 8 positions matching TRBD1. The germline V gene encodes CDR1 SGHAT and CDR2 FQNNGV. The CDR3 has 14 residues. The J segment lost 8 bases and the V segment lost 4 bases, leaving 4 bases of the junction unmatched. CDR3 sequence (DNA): TGTGCCAGCAGCTCCGGACAGGGAGATTCACCCCTCCACTTT. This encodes CASSSGQGDSPLHF.

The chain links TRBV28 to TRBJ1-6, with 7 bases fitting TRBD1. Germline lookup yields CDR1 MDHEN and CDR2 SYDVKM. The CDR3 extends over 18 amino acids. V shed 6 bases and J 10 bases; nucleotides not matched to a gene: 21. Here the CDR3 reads CASRPPSANRGRGSPLHF. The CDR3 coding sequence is TGTGCCAGCAGACCGCCCTCCGCGAACAGGGGACGGGGATCACCCCTCCACTTT.

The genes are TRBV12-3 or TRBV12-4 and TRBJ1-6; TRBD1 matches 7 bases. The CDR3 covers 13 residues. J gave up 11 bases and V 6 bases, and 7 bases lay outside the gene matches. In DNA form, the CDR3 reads TGTGCCAGCAGGCCCCTCGACAGGGCACCCCTCCACTTT. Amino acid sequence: CASRPLDRAPLHF.

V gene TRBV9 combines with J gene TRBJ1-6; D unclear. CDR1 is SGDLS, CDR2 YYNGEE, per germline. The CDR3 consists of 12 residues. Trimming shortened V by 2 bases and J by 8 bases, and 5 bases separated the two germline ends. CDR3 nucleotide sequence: TGTGCCAGCAGCGTGAGGGATTCACCCCTCCACTTT. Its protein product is CASSVRDSPLHF.

CDR3 sequence reads: CASSFMDRVNQPQHF. In DNA form, the CDR3 reads TGTGCCAGCAGTTTTATGGACAGGGTAAATCAGCCCCAGCATTTT. The gene calls are TRBV28 and TRBJ1-5; 8 positions agree with TRBD1. This CDR3 is built from 15 residues. V was clipped by 3 bases and J by 4 bases; unmatched bases: 5. CDR1 MDHEN and CDR2 SYDVKM come from the germline V gene.

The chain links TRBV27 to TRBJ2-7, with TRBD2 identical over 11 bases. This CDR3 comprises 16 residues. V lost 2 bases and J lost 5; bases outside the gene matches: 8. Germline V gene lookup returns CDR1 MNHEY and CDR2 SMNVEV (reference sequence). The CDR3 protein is CASSLNRLAGTDEQYF. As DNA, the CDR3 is TGTGCCAGCAGTTTAAACCGACTAGCGGGGACCGACGAGCAGTACTTC.